This T cell receptor (beta chain) came from a study of cytomegalovirus exposure and HLA in healthy donors. On this clone itself: Antigen unknown.

CDR1 and CDR2 from the germline V gene are SNHLY and FYNNEI. The CDR3 is 13 residues long. V was clipped by 6 bases and J by 3 bases; unmatched bases: 0. Study outcomes and limitations: It was 150 to 200 TCR beta chains that were listed as cytomegalovirus-associated. Within an earlier analysis, most TCR beta V segments proved productive either about 87% or about 30% of the time. Rarity marked most TCR sequences, yet some public TCRs occurred in many donors.

The PCR was carried out with 60 Vbeta primers and 13 Jbeta primers. Repertoires were generated with immunoSEQ multiplex PCR, while TCRdb's copy carries only in-frame clones and drops some. The sample lists approximately 170,000 clones, over 70% seen once, with 1.3% in the top ten. Sequencing was carried out using PBMCs. The sequence was obtained from a man between 45 and 60 years old in good health and CMV-seropositive. The chain combines TRBV2 with TRBJ2-3; 10 bases line up with TRBD2. CDR3 amino acids: CASRGLATDTQYF. The CDR3 coding sequence is TGTGCCAGCAGGGGACTAGCGACAGATACGCAGTATTTT.